The 8 T cell receptor beta chains below come from one sample, sequenced in a study of T cells after yellow fever vaccination. TCRdb reprocessed the 5' RACE reads via MiXCR and lists one record per CDR3 protein. The sample records about 340,000 distinct CDR3 sequences, 3% to 4.5% being singletons. The sequencing here drew on PBMCs, taken 5 days after the yellow fever booster vaccination. Receptors were obtained from a man between 18 and 35 years old who received the YFV17D yellow fever vaccine.

This clonotype has a handful of counts. The chain recombines TRBV7-9 with TRBJ1-2; possible D gene TRBD1, 5 bases. The CDR3 sequence is 13 residues long. The V end was cut by 1 base, the J end by 7 bases, with 10 bases between. CDR1 SEHNR and CDR2 FQNEAQ come from the germline V gene (reference sequence). Here the CDR3 DNA reads TGTGCCAGCAGCTTAGTGGGGGAGGCTGGCTACACCTTC. This codes for CASSLVGEAGYTF.

This clonotype was found a few times. The CDR3 DNA reads TGTGCCACCAGTGATCGAGGACAGGGGCTCGGCTACACCTTC. Protein: CATSDRGQGLGYTF. The chain employs TRBV24-1 and TRBJ1-2; TRBD1 aligns across 9 bases. V shed 3 bases and J 8 bases; nucleotides not matched to a gene: 6. The CDR3 loop spans 14 amino acids. Per the germline V gene, CDR1 is KGHDR and CDR2 is SFDVKD.

The genes are TRBV5-1 and TRBJ1-2, with D unresolved. Trimming stripped 4 bases from V and 8 bases from J, with 12 bases between. CDR1 and CDR2 from the germline V gene are SGHRS and YFSETQ. The length of the CDR3 is 12 residues. The CDR3 DNA sequence: TGCGCCAGCAGCCCCGAGGCCGTCGGCTACACCTTC. It is translated as CASSPEAVGYTF.

A few counts support this clonotype. V usage is TRBV5-1 and J usage is TRBJ1-4; D remains ambiguous. Germline V gene lookup returns CDR1 SGHRS and CDR2 YFSETQ. The CDR3 is 16 residues long. Trimming left V 3 bases short and J 0 bases short, with 12 bases between. CDR3 nucleotide sequence: TGCGCCAGCAGCTCCATCCTACAGTCAACTAATGAAAAACTGTTTTTT. It translates to CASSSILQSTNEKLFF. Looking up the rest from reference TRBV5-1 and TRBJ1-4 gives the full variable domain: KAGVTQTPRYLIKTRGQQVTLSCSPISGHRSVSWYQQTPGQGLQFLFEYFSETQRNKGNFPGRFSGRQFSNSRSEMNVSTLELGDSALYLCASSSILQSTNEKLFFGSGTQLSVL.

This clonotype was detected many times. The chain combines TRBV5-1 with TRBJ2-3; the D gene is possibly TRBD2 (5 bases). V lost 0 bases, J lost 4 bases, and 12 bases lay in between. The CDR3 is made up of 15 amino acids. CDR1 SGHRS and CDR2 YFSETQ come from the germline V gene. The CDR3 sequence is CASSLAPTSSDTQYF. DNA of the CDR3: TGCGCCAGCAGCTTGGCCCCCACTAGTTCAGATACGCAGTATTTT.

The rearrangement links TRBV5-4 to TRBJ2-3; 11 positions match TRBD2. After removal of 1 base from V and 4 bases from J, the junction contained 8 bases not matched to a gene. This CDR3 region has 17 residues. CDR1 and CDR2 from the germline V gene are SGHNT and YYREEE (reference sequence). The chain's CDR3 is CASSLQRTSGRADTQYF. CDR3 nucleotides: TGTGCCAGCAGCTTGCAGAGGACTAGCGGGCGGGCAGATACGCAGTATTTT.

The chain links TRBV20-1 to TRBJ2-7; 11 bases agree with TRBD2. Per germline, CDR1 DFQATT and CDR2 SNEGSKA (reference sequence). The ends lost 6 bases at V and 7 bases at J; junction bases unmatched: 14. CDR3 length: 15 amino acids. For the CDR3, the DNA is TGCAGTGCCACGGGCGGGGGACTAGCGGTGTGGGAGCAGTACTTC. This gives the protein CSATGGGLAVWEQYF.

CDR3 protein: CSASRGGEQFF. The DNA of the CDR3 is TGCAGTGCTAGCCGGGGTGGTGAGCAGTTCTTC. The V gene is TRBV20-1, the J gene TRBJ2-1; D is perhaps TRBD2 (5 bases). Per germline, CDR1 DFQATT and CDR2 SNEGSKA (reference sequence). Trimming took off 3 bases at V and 9 bases at J, with 9 bases between the two ends. The CDR3 spans 11 residues.